The source of this T cell receptor (beta chain) is a study of cytomegalovirus exposure and HLA in healthy donors. Findings and caveats of the study: Published work reported that the classifier diagnosed cytomegalovirus status with high specificity and sensitivity. Among the CMV-associated chains, a few were confirmed in vitro as specific for CMV antigens.

CDR3 length: 14 residues. Germline V gene data show CDR1 as SGHRS and CDR2 as YFSETQ. The V end was cut by 3 bases, the J end by 6 bases, with 15 bases between. The repertoire was sequenced with immunoSEQ multiplex PCR; TCRdb's copy has only in-frame clones and lacks some. The repertoire has about 95,000 clones, 85% of them found once; the top ten carry approximately 20%. This clone turned up a few times. Its antigen is currently unknown. The sequenced sample consisted of PBMCs. The clonotype was recovered from a man aged 18 to 30 in good health and CMV-seropositive. The chain couples TRBV5-1 to TRBJ1-1; D is possibly TRBD1 (5 bases). CDR3 DNA sequence: TGCGCCAGCAGCTCTGGGGGAGGGGAGCCTGAAGCTTTCTTT. It specifies CASSSGGGEPEAFF.